The clone carrying this T cell receptor beta chain came up many times. The antigen is unknown. Amplification of TCR beta CDR3 regions used RNA as the template. Primed by the HTBI set, a first-round RT-PCR was run on the TCR CDR3. TCRdb analysed the multiplex PCR reads with MiXCR anew, one entry per CDR3 protein. The sample lists some 720,000 distinct CDR3 sequences; roughly 15% were seen once. CDR1 is MNHNS, CDR2 SASEGT, per germline. CDR3 length equals 13 residues. V was cut by 5 bases and J by 1 base, with 8 bases left in between. These data are taken from a study of T cells in Graves' hyperthyroidism and ophthalmopathy. General study findings and limits: A model of 13 V-J pairs discriminated ophthalmopathy from stable hyperthyroidism.

The sequence derives from a man aged 18 to 29 with Graves' hyperthyroidism. The rearrangement joins TRBV6-1 to TRBJ1-1; D gene ambiguous. Sequenced: blood. The CDR3 here is CASSFRQNTEAFF. CDR3 in DNA: TGTGCCAGCAGTTTCAGGCAGAACACTGAAGCTTTCTTT.